The entry below gives a single T cell receptor (beta chain) sequence along with its context. What it binds is not known. Germline is not matched at one junction end, which may reflect a read error. Regions amplified from RNA transcripts were the TCR beta CDR3 regions. The HTBI primer set drove a first-round RT-PCR of the TCR CDR3. TCRdb re-derived calls from the multiplex PCR reads in MiXCR, one entry per CDR3 protein. The sample contains approximately 520,000 distinct CDR3 sequences, roughly a quarter of which appear only once. This specimen comes from a study of T cells in Graves' hyperthyroidism and ophthalmopathy. Ophthalmopathy patients all had a Clinical Activity Score of at least 3, a NOSPECS grade of at least 4 and disease under 3 months old. CDR3 size: 18 residues. Per germline, CDR1 KGHSH and CDR2 LQKENI. Study-level findings and limits: Stable hyperthyroidism was told apart from ophthalmopathy by a model built on 13 V-J features.

The chain is built from TRBV18 and TRBJ2-4; 14 bases line up with TRBD2. Sequencing was carried out using blood. The TCR originated in a woman under 40 with Graves' ophthalmopathy. CDR3 protein: CASSPSPAGLAGEGIKYF. The CDR3 nucleotides read TGTGCCAGCTCACCGAGTCCCGCGGGACTAGCGGGGGAGGGCATTAAGTACTTC.